This TCR beta chain was recovered during a study of graft-versus-host responses after intestinal transplantation. Study outcomes and limitations: High graft-versus-host to host-versus-graft clonal ratios were found in allografts of patients who had graft-donor T cell macrochimerism.

Of note for this clone: Its cognate antigen is unknown.

Method: immunoSEQ multiplex PCR; TCRdb's copy keeps in-frame clones and lacks some. The profile covers 9,600 or so clones, with roughly 96% appearing a single time and about a sixth taken by the ten largest. CDR1 and CDR2 (germline): SGHNT, YYREEE (reference sequence). With 2 bases clipped from V and 6 bases from J, the junction kept 9 bases outside the gene matches. This CDR3 comprises 17 residues. This rearrangement joins TRBV5-4 to TRBJ2-1, with 12 nucleotides matching TRBD2. The sequencing used bone marrow, collected approximately 530 days after intestinal transplantation. The origin of this receptor is a human patient who received an intestinal transplant, so some T cells may come from the graft donor. The CDR3 protein is CASSFLLAGGPPNEQFF. DNA of the CDR3: TGTGCCAGCAGCTTCCTTCTAGCGGGAGGGCCGCCCAATGAGCAGTTCTTC.